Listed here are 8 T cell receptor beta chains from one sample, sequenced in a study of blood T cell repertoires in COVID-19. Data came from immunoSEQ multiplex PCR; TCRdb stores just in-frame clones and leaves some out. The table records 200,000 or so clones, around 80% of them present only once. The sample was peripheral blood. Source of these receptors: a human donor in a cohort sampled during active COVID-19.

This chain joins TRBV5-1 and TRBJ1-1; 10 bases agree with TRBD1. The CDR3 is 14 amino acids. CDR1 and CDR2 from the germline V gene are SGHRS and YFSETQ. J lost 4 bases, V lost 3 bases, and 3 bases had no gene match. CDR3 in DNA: TGCGCCAGCAGCTGGGGACAGGGGCCCACTGAAGCTTTCTTT. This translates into CASSWGQGPTEAFF. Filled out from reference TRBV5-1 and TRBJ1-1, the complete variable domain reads KAGVTQTPRYLIKTRGQQVTLSCSPISGHRSVSWYQQTPGQGLQFLFEYFSETQRNKGNFPGRFSGRQFSNSRSEMNVSTLELGDSALYLCASSWGQGPTEAFFGQGTRLTVV.

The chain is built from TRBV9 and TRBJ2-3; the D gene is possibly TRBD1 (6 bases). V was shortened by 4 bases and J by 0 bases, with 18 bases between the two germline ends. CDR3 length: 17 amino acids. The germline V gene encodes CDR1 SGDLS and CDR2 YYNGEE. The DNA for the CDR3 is TGTGCCAGCAGCCCGAGGCATGGGGGCTTAAGCACAGATACGCAGTATTTT. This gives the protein CASSPRHGGLSTDTQYF.

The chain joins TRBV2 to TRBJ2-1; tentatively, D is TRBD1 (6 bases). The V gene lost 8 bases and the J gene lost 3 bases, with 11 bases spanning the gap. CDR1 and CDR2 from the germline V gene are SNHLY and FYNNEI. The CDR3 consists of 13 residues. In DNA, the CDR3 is TGTGCCAGCCGGGACACGGTCTACAATGAGCAGTTCTTC. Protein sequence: CASRDTVYNEQFF. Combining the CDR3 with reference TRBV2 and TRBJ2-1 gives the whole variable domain EPEVTQTPSHQVTQMGQEVILRCVPISNHLYFYWYRQILGQKVEFLVSFYNNEISEKSEIFDDQFSVERPDGSNFTLKIRSTKLEDSAMYFCASRDTVYNEQFFGPGTRLTVL.

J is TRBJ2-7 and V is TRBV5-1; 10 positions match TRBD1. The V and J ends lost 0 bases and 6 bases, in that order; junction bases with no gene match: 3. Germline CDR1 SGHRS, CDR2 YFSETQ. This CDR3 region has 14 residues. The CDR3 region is CASSLGDRGLEQYF. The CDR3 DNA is TGCGCCAGCAGCTTGGGAGACAGGGGGCTCGAGCAGTACTTC.

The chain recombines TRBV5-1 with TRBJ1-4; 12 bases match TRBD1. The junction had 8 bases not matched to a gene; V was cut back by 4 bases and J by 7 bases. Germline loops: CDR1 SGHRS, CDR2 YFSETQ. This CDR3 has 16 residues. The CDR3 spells CASSQGTGGFGEKLFF. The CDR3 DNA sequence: TGCGCCAGCAGCCAGGGGACAGGGGGCTTTGGTGAAAAACTGTTTTTT.

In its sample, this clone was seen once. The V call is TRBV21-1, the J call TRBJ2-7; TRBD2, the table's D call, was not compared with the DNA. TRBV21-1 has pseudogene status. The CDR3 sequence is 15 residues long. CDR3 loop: CASSQLAGDRHEQYF. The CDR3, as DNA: TGTGCCAGCAGCCAGCTAGCGGGAGATCGCCACGAGCAGTACTTC.

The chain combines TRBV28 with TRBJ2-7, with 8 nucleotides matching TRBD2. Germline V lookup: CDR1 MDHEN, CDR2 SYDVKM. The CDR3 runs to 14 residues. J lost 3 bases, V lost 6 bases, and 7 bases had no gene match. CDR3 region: CASRTAGTSYEQYF. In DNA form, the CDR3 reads TGTGCCAGCAGGACCGCCGGGACTAGCTACGAGCAGTACTTC.

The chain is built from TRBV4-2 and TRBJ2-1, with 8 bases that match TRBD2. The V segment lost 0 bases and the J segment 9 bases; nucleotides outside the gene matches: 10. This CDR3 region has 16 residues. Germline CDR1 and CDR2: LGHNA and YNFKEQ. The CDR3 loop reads CASSQDSGGSFFEQFF. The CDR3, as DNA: TGTGCCAGCAGCCAAGATTCGGGAGGGAGTTTTTTTGAGCAGTTCTTC.